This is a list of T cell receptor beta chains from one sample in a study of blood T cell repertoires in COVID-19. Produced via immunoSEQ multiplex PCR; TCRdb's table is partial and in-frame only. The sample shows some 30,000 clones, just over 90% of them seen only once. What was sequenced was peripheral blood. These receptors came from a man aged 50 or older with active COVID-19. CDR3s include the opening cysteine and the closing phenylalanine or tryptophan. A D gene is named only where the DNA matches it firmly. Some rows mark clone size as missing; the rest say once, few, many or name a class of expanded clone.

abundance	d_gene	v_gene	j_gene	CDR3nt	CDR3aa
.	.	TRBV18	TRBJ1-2	TGTGCCAGCTCACCACAGGAGGGACACTATGGCTACACCTTC	CASSPQEGHYGYTF
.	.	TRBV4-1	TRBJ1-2	TGCGCCAGCAGCCAATCCATTTTAAGCAAATCTGGCTACACCTTC	CASSQSILSKSGYTF
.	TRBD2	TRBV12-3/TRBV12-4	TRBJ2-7	TGTGCCAGCGGCGGGGGGGGCTACGAGCAGTACTTC	CASGGGGYEQYF
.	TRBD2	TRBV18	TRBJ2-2	TGTGCCAGCTCACCTAGCGGGAGAGGTCAAACCGGGGAGCTGTTTTTT	CASSPSGRGQTGELFF
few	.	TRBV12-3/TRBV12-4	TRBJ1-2	TGTGCCAGCAACACCCTGGGGGGAGGCTACACCTTC	CASNTLGGGYTF
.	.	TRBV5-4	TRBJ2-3	TGTGCCAGCAGCTTCGAGGGCACAGATACGCAGTATTTT	CASSFEGTDTQYF
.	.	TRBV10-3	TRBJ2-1	TGTGCTGTGACAGGTTCGGGCAATGAGCAGTTCTTC	CAVTGSGNEQFF
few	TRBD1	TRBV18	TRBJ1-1	TGTGCCAGCTCACCGACAGGGGTCAACACTGAAGCTTTCTTT	CASSPTGVNTEAFF
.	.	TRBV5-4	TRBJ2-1	TGTGCCAGCAGCTTGGAAGCGTACTACAATGAGCAGTTCTTC	CASSLEAYYNEQFF
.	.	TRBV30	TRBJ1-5	TGTGCCTGGAGTCCAAGGGGGATTAGCAATCAGCCCCAGCATTTT	CAWSPRGISNQPQHF
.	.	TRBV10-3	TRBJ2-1	TGTGCCATCAGTGAGACTCCCGAGCAGTTCTTC	CAISETPEQFF
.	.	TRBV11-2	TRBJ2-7	TGTGCCAGCAGCCCCCCGGACAGCTCCTACGAGCAGTACTTC	CASSPPDSSYEQYF
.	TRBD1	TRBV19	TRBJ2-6	TGTGCCAGTACCCAACAGGGGCTGTCTGGGGCCAACGTCCTGACTTTC	CASTQQGLSGANVLTF